The clone carrying this T cell receptor beta chain was counted only a few times. Its antigen is unknown. This entry is derived from a study of breast tumors, draining lymph nodes, adjacent tissues. Points from the study as a whole: Luminal-like breast cancer showed significantly greater tumor-nontumor repertoire similarity than basal-like breast cancer did. The lymph node origin of tumor T cells was framed as consistent with a hypothesis, not demonstrated. Compared with lymph nodes, tumors were less diverse; compared with nontumor tissue, more. Findings are consistent with lymph node origin and intratumoral expansion of most tumor T cells.

TCRdb independently ran MiXCR on the multiplex PCR reads; one entry per CDR3 protein. The sample carries around 300,000 distinct CDR3 sequences, around 31% recorded once. The lymph nodes were axillary draining lymph nodes from breast cancer patients. There are 15 residues in the CDR3. Germline-derived CDR1 and CDR2 are SGHDT and YYEEEE. The ends were cut back, 1 base at V and 4 bases at J, with 15 bases in the middle. The J gene is TRBJ2-7, the V gene TRBV5-6; D call uncertain. Sequencing input: axillary lymph node tissue. This receptor was obtained from a female donor with breast cancer. Some clones in this sample may be carry-over from other donors' samples. The CDR3 reads CASSLFRARAYEQYF. CDR3 coding DNA: TGTGCCAGCAGCTTGTTTCGGGCTCGGGCTTACGAGCAGTACTTC.